This TCR delta chain was captured in a study of gamma-delta chains in newborns, infants, children. The overall study: Microbial exposure reportedly drives polyclonal innate γδ T cell expansion after birth.

Germline CDR1 is TVYSNPD and CDR2 is GDNSRS (reference sequence). The CDR3 has 19 amino acids. With CATT, TCRdb re-called clones from the reads. The data show approximately 3,600 delta-chain clones, about 0.63% seen once. This clone was counted a few times. The protein TCRdb lists differs from the translation of the DNA at residue 16; the protein given here is translated from the DNA itself. V usage is TRDV3 and J usage is TRDJ1; D uncertain. This clonotype was obtained from a child who was a newborn, infant or young child, either healthy, febrile or measles-vaccinated (not recorded which). What was sequenced was blood. The CDR3 loop reads CAFRVFLRGVPLYTDRLIF. DNA of the CDR3: TGTGCCTTTAGGGTGTTTCTACGCGGGGTCCCACTTTACACCGATAGACTCATCTTT.